This T cell receptor (beta chain) originates from a study of PD-1 blockade in classical Hodgkin lymphoma. Findings and limits, study-wide: Complete responders possessed baseline diversity comparable to newly diagnosed patients.

J lost 8 bases, V lost 0 bases, and 3 bases had no gene match. The CDR3 length is 15 residues. Germline V gives CDR1 MDHEN, CDR2 SYDVKM. Time point meaning: cycle 4 day 1 (C4D1), after five to seven weeks of nivolumab. Every patient experienced relapse after autologous stem cell transplantation, and brentuximab vedotin exposure varied. Magnetic negative selection was used to purify CD4+ T cells from thawed PBMCs. When best responses were assessed, they were complete response, partial response or progressive disease. About this clone: Its matching antigen is unknown.

Assay used: immunoSEQ multiplex PCR; TCRdb lists only in-frame clones, some missing. The sample shows about 12,000 clones, roughly 90% of them seen only once. The source was CD4+ T cells from blood, collected before the fourth cycle of nivolumab. The chain uses TRBV28 and TRBJ1-4; TRBD1 matches at 10 bases. The receptor was isolated from a human donor with classical Hodgkin lymphoma. CDR3 region: CASSLWGTGEEKLFF. The CDR3 DNA is TGTGCCAGCAGTTTATGGGGGACAGGGGAAGAAAAACTGTTTTTT.